This TCR beta chain emerged from a study of monozygotic twins with cystic fibrosis. Sequencing used immunoSEQ multiplex PCR; TCRdb keeps in-frame clones, though not all of them. The sample has 7,100 or so clones, about 94% seen once. Deletions cut 5 bases from V and 2 bases from J, with 18 bases between. Germline V gene sequence: CDR1 SEHNR, CDR2 FQNEAQ (reference sequence). This CDR3 contains 16 residues. The chain uses TRBV7-9 and TRBJ2-5; TRBD2 is a possible D gene (6 bases). Specimen: blood. The receptor comes from a boy aged 2 to 9 with cystic fibrosis. The CDR3 region has the DNA TGTGCCAGCAGCCACCCCCAGGCGGGGCCTCAAGAGACCCAGTACTTC. It codes for CASSHPQAGPQETQYF.